This TCR beta chain originates from a study of regulatory T cells in long-lasting Graves disease. Combining iRepertoire HTBI primers with Arm-PCR of CDR3 regions, the authors built TCR beta libraries. TCRdb re-called the multiplex PCR reads through MiXCR, storing one row per CDR3 protein. Among fewer than 400,000 distinct CDR3 sequences, under 20% were seen once, and the ten largest hold about two fifths. Time point noted: newly diagnosed GD, antithyroid drugs for less than 3 months. The authors made the TCR library using RNA they extracted from PBMCs. From an endocrinology department in Xi'an, China, came the patients. This clonotype appeared a few times. From germline, CDR1 is SGDLS and CDR2 YYNGEE. The CDR3 is 15 residues long. Trimming took off 4 bases at V and 4 bases at J, with 18 bases between the two ends.

This TCR was sampled from a female donor with Graves disease. The gene calls are TRBV9 and TRBJ2-7, with TRBD1 as a possible D gene (5 bases). Sequenced here: peripheral blood mononuclear cells (PBMCs), sampled at new diagnosis, from a patient treated with antithyroid drugs. DNA of the CDR3: TGTGCCAGCAGCTACAGTGACAGAAGAACATACGAGCAGTACTTC. This sequence encodes CASSYSDRRTYEQYF.